The 20 T cell receptor beta chains in this list originate from one sample, sequenced in a study of blood T cells in healthy people across ages. Primed by a sample-barcoded 5' primer and a J-beta primer mix, a second PCR proceeded for roughly 6 to 12 cycles. TCRdb re-called the 5' RACE reads through MiXCR, storing one row per CDR3 protein. The profile covers hundreds of thousands of distinct CDR3 sequences, with roughly 40% appearing a single time and over 10% taken by the ten largest. The sequenced sample was blood. The source of these receptors is a man younger than 30 in good health.

J is TRBJ1-2 and V is TRBV7-9; TRBD1 agrees at 10 bases. The germline V gene has CDR1 SEHNR and CDR2 FQNEAQ (reference sequence). The CDR3 extends over 13 amino acids. V lost 5 bases, J lost 7 bases, and 4 bases stayed unmatched. CDR3 nucleotide sequence: TGTGCCAGCAGCCCGACAGGGGGCCGTGGCTACACCTTC. Encoded protein: CASSPTGGRGYTF.

The genes are TRBV7-2 and TRBJ2-5; D might be TRBD2 (5 bases). Trimming left V 1 base short and J 1 base short, with 13 bases between. The CDR3 is 16 amino acids. The germline gives CDR1 SGHTA, CDR2 FQGNSA. CDR3 sequence reads: CASSLGAGLRQETQYF. The CDR3 DNA reads as TGTGCCAGCAGCTTAGGAGCAGGACTTCGCCAAGAGACCCAGTACTTC. The full variable domain, rest sourced from reference TRBV7-2 and TRBJ2-5, is GAGVSQSPSNKVTEKGKDVELRCDPISGHTALYWYRQSLGQGLEFLIYFQGNSAPDKSGLPSDRFSAERTGGSVSTLTIQRTQQEDSAVYLCASSLGAGLRQETQYFGPGTRLLVL.

The CDR3 DNA is TGTGCCAGCAGCGACCGGGACCTGACCCATGGCTACACCTTC. This sequence encodes CASSDRDLTHGYTF. V gene TRBV3-1 combines with J gene TRBJ1-2, with a possible D match to TRBD1 (5 bases). The germline V gene has CDR1 LGHDT and CDR2 YNNKEL (reference sequence). V was trimmed by 5 bases and J by 6 bases, leaving 16 bases between them. CDR3 length: 14 residues.

This clonotype has just one count. The V and J genes are TRBV20-1 and TRBJ1-2; D is undetermined. Germline CDR1 and CDR2: DFQATT and SNEGSKA (reference sequence). The V and J ends lost 1 base and 6 bases respectively, with 12 bases between them. The length of the CDR3 is 13 residues. CDR3 protein: CSARVKVLNGYTF. Written as DNA, the CDR3 is TGCAGTGCTAGAGTTAAAGTCCTAAATGGCTACACCTTC.

The chain carries TRBV29-1 and TRBJ2-7; no reliable D call. Germline-derived CDR1 and CDR2 are SQVTM and ANQGSEA. The CDR3 has 14 residues. The germline V and J ends were trimmed by 3 bases and 10 bases, with 22 bases remaining between them. The CDR3 protein is CSVEGRLAKKIQYF. DNA for the CDR3: TGCAGCGTTGAGGGCAGATTAGCCAAAAAAATTCAGTACTTC.

This clonotype appeared once. The chain couples TRBV5-1 to TRBJ2-3; the D is unclear. Trimming removed 3 bases at V and 6 bases at J, with 11 bases between. This CDR3 region has 13 residues. CDR1 is SGHRS and CDR2 is YFSETQ in the germline V gene. The CDR3 nucleotides are TGCGCCAGCAGCTCACGACCGGCGGATACGCAGTATTTT. Residues: CASSSRPADTQYF.

This clonotype was detected ten times or more. V and J are TRBV2 and TRBJ2-7; 8 bases match TRBD1. Germline assignment: CDR1 SNHLY and CDR2 FYNNEI. V lost 7 bases to trimming and J lost 6 bases; unmatched junction nucleotides: 8. CDR3 size: 13 residues. DNA of the CDR3: TGTGCCAGCATCCGGACAGGGCGGCGCGAGCAGTACTTC. It codes for CASIRTGRREQYF.

This clonotype occurred a few times. The genes are TRBV5-1 and TRBJ2-7; 13 nucleotides align to TRBD2. After removal of 0 bases from V and 5 bases from J, the junction contained 5 bases not matched to a gene. The germline gives CDR1 SGHRS, CDR2 YFSETQ. The CDR3 has 16 amino acids. The CDR3 reads CASSLGTSGRWDEQYF. The CDR3 region has the DNA TGCGCCAGCAGCTTGGGGACTAGCGGGAGATGGGACGAGCAGTACTTC.

This clonotype was observed a handful of times. The chain joins TRBV4-1 to TRBJ1-1; D remains unclear. The germline CDR1 and CDR2 sequences are MGHRA and YSYEKL. The V end lost 0 bases, the J end lost 2 bases, and 7 bases lay between the germline ends. The CDR3 has 14 amino acids. DNA for the CDR3: TGCGCCAGCAGCCAAGATACACGAAACACTGAAGCTTTCTTT. Translated, it gives CASSQDTRNTEAFF.

Remarks on this clonotype: One end of the junction does not line up with germline, which may come from a read error. The V gene is TRBV15, the J gene TRBJ2-1, with D possibly called TRBD1 or TRBD2 (5 bases each). The V gene's germline CDR1 is LNHNV and CDR2 YYDKDF (reference sequence). The CDR3 is 15 residues long. The CDR3 DNA reads as TGTGCCACCGGCAGAGAGGGAAAGGGGCGGAATGAGCAGTTCTTC. Protein product: CATGREGKGRNEQFF. The entire variable domain, with the rest obtained from reference TRBV15 and TRBJ2-1, is as follows: DAMVIQNPRYQVTQFGKPVTLSCSQTLNHNVMYWYQQKSSQAPKLLFHYYDKDFNNEADTPDNFQSRRPNTSFCFLDIRSPGLGDTAMYLCATGREGKGRNEQFFGPGTRLTVL.

A note on this clonotype: A much larger clone is a single base away; this may be a read error. The rearrangement links TRBV7-2 to TRBJ2-5; D unclear. V lost 6 bases and J lost 1, with 12 bases in between. Germline V gives CDR1 SGHTA, CDR2 FQGNSA. The length of the CDR3 is 14 residues. CDR3 sequence (DNA): TGTGCCAGCAGTCGTGCGACCAGCCAAGAGACCCAGTACTTC. It translates to CASSRATSQETQYF. The entire variable domain, with the rest obtained from reference TRBV7-2 and TRBJ2-5, is as follows: GAGVSQSPSNKVTEKGKDVELRCDPISGHTALYWYRQSLGQGLEFLIYFQGNSAPDKSGLPSDRFSAERTGGSVSTLTIQRTQQEDSAVYLCASSRATSQETQYFGPGTRLLVL.

This chain connects TRBV7-8 to TRBJ2-7, with 7 bases lining up with TRBD2. Germline CDR1 and CDR2: SGHVS and FQNEAQ. The CDR3 loop spans 17 amino acids. The J segment lost 1 base and the V segment lost 1 base, leaving 10 bases of the junction unmatched. CDR3 residues: CASSLVRSGGRSYEQYF. The CDR3 DNA is TGTGCCAGCAGCTTAGTTAGGTCGGGGGGACGATCCTACGAGCAGTACTTC.

The chain joins TRBV7-9 to TRBJ2-3, with no clear D. Deletions cut 11 bases from V and 3 bases from J, with 9 bases between. This CDR3 is 11 amino acids long. Germline loops: CDR1 SEHNR, CDR2 FQNEAQ (reference sequence). CDR3 nucleotides: TGTGCCGCTCAGAAGACAGATACGCAGTATTTT. It encodes CAAQKTDTQYF. Looking up the rest from reference TRBV7-9 and TRBJ2-3 gives the full variable domain: DTGVSQNPRHKITKRGQNVTFRCDPISEHNRLYWYRQTLGQGPEFLTYFQNEAQLEKSRLLSDRFSAERPKGSFSTLEIQRTEQGDSAMYLCAAQKTDTQYFGPGTRLTVL.

V gene TRBV2 combines with J gene TRBJ2-1; possible D gene TRBD1, 5 bases. This CDR3 spans 12 amino acids. Germline assignment: CDR1 SNHLY and CDR2 FYNNEI. Trimming stripped 5 bases from V and 6 bases from J, with 8 bases between. Here the CDR3 DNA reads TGTGCCAGCAGTACCGACAGCAATGAGCAGTTCTTC. Its translation is CASSTDSNEQFF.

The chain uses TRBV14 and TRBJ2-1; 7 bases are a match to TRBD1. With V trimmed by 5 bases and J by 0 bases, 10 bases remained unmatched. The CDR3 runs to 17 residues. Germline CDR1 is SGHDN and CDR2 is FVKESK. In DNA, the CDR3 is TGTGCCAGCAGCTTCCCGGGACAGCCCGGCTCCTACAATGAGCAGTTCTTC. This sequence encodes CASSFPGQPGSYNEQFF.

The V gene is TRBV5-1, the J gene TRBJ1-1; 8 bases are a match to TRBD1. J gave up 5 bases and V 1 base, and 4 bases lay outside the gene matches. The CDR3 consists of 14 residues. Germline V gene lookup returns CDR1 SGHRS and CDR2 YFSETQ. The CDR3 region is CASSLNRGGTEAFF. In DNA form, the CDR3 reads TGCGCCAGCAGCTTGAACAGGGGGGGAACTGAAGCTTTCTTT.

The V call is TRBV20-1, the J call TRBJ2-5; 11 positions match TRBD2. Germline V CDR1 and CDR2: DFQATT, SNEGSKA (reference sequence). J lost 11 bases, V lost 4 bases, and 15 bases had no gene match. The CDR3 is 15 residues long. This CDR3 reads CSATRLAGPLGEQYF. Here the CDR3 DNA reads TGCAGTGCTACCAGACTAGCGGGGCCCTTGGGTGAGCAGTACTTC.

A few counts support this clonotype. The chain recombines TRBV5-6 with TRBJ2-7; 7 bases line up with TRBD1. J was trimmed by 7 bases and V by 5 bases; bases with no gene match: 18. Germline values: CDR1 SGHDT, CDR2 YYEEEE. CDR3 length: 16 amino acids. CDR3 in DNA: TGTGCCAGCAGTCCGAGTTGGCAGGGACAGTACAATGAGCAGTACTTC. Its protein product is CASSPSWQGQYNEQYF.

The gene calls are TRBV4-1 and TRBJ2-1; D is ambiguous. Trimming stripped 1 base from V and 8 bases from J, with 9 bases between. There are 13 residues in the CDR3. Germline CDR1 and CDR2: MGHRA and YSYEKL. The CDR3 bases are TGCGCCAGCAGCCAAGTACGACCCGATGAGCAGTTCTTC. Translation gives CASSQVRPDEQFF.

As to this clonotype: Germline is not matched at one junction end, which may reflect a read error. The CDR3 sequence: CASSSYREGGRGYIF. The CDR3 nucleotides are TGTGCCAGTAGCTCCTATCGAGAGGGGGGACGGGGCTACATCTTC. J is TRBJ1-2 and V is TRBV7-9; maybe TRBD1 (6 bases). Looked up from germline, CDR1 is SEHNR and CDR2 is FQNEAQ (reference sequence). The CDR3 consists of 15 residues.